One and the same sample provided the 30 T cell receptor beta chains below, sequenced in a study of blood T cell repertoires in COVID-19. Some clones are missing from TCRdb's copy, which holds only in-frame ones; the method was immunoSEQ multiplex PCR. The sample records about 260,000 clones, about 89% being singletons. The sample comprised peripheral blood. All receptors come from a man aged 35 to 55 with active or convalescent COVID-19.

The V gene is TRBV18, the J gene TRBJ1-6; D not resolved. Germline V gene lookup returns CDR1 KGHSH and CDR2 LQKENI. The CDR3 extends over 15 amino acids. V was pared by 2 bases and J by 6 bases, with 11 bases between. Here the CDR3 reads CASSPSEIPNSPLHF. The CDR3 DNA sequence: TGTGCCAGCTCACCATCGGAGATACCTAATTCACCCCTCCACTTT.

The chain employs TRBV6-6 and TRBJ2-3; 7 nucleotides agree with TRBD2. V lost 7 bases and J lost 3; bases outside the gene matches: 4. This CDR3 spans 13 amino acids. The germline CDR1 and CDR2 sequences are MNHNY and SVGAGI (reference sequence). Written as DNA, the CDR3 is TGTGCCAGCACGGGGGAGGGAACAGATACGCAGTATTTT. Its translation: CASTGEGTDTQYF.

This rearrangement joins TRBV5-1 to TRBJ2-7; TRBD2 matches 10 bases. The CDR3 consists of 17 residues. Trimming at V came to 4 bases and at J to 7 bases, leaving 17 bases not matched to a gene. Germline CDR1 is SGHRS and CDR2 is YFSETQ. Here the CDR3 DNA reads TGCGCCAGCAGCCCCGACGCTGGGCTAGCGGGAGCAGGGGAGCAGTACTTC. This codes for CASSPDAGLAGAGEQYF. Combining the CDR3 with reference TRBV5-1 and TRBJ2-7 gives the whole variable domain KAGVTQTPRYLIKTRGQQVTLSCSPISGHRSVSWYQQTPGQGLQFLFEYFSETQRNKGNFPGRFSGRQFSNSRSEMNVSTLELGDSALYLCASSPDAGLAGAGEQYFGPGTRLTVT.

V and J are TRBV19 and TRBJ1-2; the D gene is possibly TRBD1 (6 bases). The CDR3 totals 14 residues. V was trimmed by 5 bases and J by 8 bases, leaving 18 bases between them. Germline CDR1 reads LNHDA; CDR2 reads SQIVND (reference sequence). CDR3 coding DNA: TGTGCCAGTAGTTTCCTTACAGGGACGGAAGGCTACACCTTC. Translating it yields CASSFLTGTEGYTF. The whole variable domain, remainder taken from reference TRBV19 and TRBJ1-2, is DGGITQSPKYLFRKEGQNVTLSCEQNLNHDAMYWYRQDPGQGLRLIYYSQIVNDFQKGDIAEGYSVSREKKESFPLTVTSAQKNPTAFYLCASSFLTGTEGYTFGSGTRLTVV.

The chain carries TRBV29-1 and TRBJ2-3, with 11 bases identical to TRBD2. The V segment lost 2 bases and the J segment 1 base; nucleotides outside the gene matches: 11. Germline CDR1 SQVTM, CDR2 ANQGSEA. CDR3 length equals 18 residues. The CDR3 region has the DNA TGCAGCGTTGAATTGTTGAGACTAGCGGGGACCCGCACAGATACGCAGTATTTT. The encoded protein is CSVELLRLAGTRTDTQYF.

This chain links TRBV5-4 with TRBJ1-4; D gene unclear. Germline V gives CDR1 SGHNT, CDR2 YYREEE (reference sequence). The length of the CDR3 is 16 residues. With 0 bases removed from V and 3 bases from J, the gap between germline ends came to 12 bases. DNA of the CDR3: TGTGCCAGCAGCTTGGGAGTGCCCACCTCTAATGAAAAACTGTTTTTT. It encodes CASSLGVPTSNEKLFF. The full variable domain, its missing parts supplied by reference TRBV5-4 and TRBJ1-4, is ETGVTQSPTHLIKTRGQQVTLRCSSQSGHNTVSWYQQALGQGPQFIFQYYREEENGRGNFPPRFSGLQFPNYSSELNVNALELDDSALYLCASSLGVPTSNEKLFFGSGTQLSVL.

CDR3 sequence reads: CASSFHGNTIYF. For the CDR3, the DNA is TGTGCCAGCAGTTTTCATGGAAACACCATATATTTT. V is TRBV28 and J is TRBJ1-3; D not certain. With 3 bases removed from V and 3 bases from J, the gap between germline ends came to 3 bases. This CDR3 is built from 12 residues. Germline CDR1 is MDHEN and CDR2 is SYDVKM.

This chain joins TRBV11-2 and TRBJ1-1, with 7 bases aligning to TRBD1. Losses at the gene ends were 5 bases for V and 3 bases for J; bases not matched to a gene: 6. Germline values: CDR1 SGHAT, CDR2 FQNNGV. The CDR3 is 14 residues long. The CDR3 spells CASSETGWDTEAFF. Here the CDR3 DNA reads TGTGCCAGCAGCGAGACAGGGTGGGACACTGAAGCTTTCTTT.

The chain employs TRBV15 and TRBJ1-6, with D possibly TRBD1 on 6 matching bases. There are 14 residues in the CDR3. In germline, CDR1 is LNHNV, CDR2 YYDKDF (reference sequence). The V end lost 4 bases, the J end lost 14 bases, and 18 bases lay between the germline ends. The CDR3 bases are TGTGCCACCAGCACTCGGGACACCCGAAGGGCCCTCCACTTT. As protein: CATSTRDTRRALHF. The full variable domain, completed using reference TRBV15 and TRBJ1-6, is DAMVIQNPRYQVTQFGKPVTLSCSQTLNHNVMYWYQQKSSQAPKLLFHYYDKDFNNEADTPDNFQSRRPNTSFCFLDIRSPGLGDTAMYLCATSTRDTRRALHFGNGTRLTVT.

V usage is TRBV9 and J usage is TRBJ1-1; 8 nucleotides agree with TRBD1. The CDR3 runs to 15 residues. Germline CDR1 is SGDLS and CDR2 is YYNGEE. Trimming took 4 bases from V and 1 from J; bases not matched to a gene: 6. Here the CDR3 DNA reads TGTGCCAGCAGCATATCCGGGACAGGGAACACTGAAGCTTTCTTT. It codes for CASSISGTGNTEAFF.

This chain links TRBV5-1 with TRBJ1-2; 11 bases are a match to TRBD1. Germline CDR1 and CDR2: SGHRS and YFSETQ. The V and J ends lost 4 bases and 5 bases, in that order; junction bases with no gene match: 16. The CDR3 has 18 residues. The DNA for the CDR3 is TGCGCCAGCAGCCTGTCTTCCGGGACAGGGGGGAAGTTGTATGGCTACACCTTC. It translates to CASSLSSGTGGKLYGYTF.

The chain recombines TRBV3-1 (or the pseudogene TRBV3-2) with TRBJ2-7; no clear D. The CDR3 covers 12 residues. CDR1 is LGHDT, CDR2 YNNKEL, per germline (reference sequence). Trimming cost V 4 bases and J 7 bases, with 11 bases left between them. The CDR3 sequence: CASSLQRGEQYF. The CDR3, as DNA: TGTGCCAGCAGCCTCCAAAGAGGAGAGCAGTACTTC.

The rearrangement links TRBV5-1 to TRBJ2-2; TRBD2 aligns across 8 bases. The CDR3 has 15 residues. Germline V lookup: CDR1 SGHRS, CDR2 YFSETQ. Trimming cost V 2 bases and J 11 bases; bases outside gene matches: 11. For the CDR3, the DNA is TGCGCCAGCAGCTTCTACGGGGGGGCGTCGGTAGAGCTGTTTTTT. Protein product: CASSFYGGASVELFF.

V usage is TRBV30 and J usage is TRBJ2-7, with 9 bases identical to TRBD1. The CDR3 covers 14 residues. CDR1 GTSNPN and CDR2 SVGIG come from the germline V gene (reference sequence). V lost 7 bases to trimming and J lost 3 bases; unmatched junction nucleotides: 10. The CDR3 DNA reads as TGTGCCTACGGGACAGGGACTGATGGCTACGAGCAGTACTTC. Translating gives CAYGTGTDGYEQYF. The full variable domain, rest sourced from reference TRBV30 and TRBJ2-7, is SQTIHQWPATLVQPVGSPLSLECTVEGTSNPNLYWYRQAAGRGLQLLFYSVGIGQISSEVPQNLSASRPQDRQFILSSKKLLLSDSGFYLCAYGTGTDGYEQYFGPGTRLTVT.

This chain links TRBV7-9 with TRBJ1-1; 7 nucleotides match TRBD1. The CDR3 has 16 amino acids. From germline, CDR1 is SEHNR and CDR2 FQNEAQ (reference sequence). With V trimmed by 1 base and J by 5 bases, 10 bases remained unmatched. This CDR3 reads CASSLGHTGAGTEAFF. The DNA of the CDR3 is TGTGCCAGCAGCTTAGGTCACACAGGGGCAGGAACTGAAGCTTTCTTT.

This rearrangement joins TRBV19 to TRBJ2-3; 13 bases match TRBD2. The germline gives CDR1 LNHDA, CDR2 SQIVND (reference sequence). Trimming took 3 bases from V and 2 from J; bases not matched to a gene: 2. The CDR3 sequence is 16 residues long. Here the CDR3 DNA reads TGTGCCAGTAGTATCGGGACTAGCGGGATCACAGATACGCAGTATTTT. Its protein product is CASSIGTSGITDTQYF.

The CDR3 region has the DNA TGTGCCAGCAGCTTAGCGCAATTCGGCACTGAAGCTTTCTTT. Protein sequence: CASSLAQFGTEAFF. This chain links TRBV7-8 with TRBJ1-1; D is undetermined. The CDR3 loop spans 14 amino acids. V lost 0 bases and J lost 4, with 9 bases in between. CDR1 SGHVS and CDR2 FQNEAQ come from the germline V gene.

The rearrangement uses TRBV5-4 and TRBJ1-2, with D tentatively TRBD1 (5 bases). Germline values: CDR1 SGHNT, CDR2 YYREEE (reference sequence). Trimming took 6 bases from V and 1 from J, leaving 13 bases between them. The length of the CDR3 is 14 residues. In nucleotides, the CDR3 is TGTGCCAGCATCCCCCAGGGAGGTAACTATGGCTACACCTTC. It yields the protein CASIPQGGNYGYTF.

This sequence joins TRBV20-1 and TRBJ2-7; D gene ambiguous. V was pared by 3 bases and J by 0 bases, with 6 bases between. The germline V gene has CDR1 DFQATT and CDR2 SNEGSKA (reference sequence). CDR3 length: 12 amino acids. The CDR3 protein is CSASLGSYEQYF. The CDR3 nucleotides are TGCAGTGCTAGTCTAGGCTCCTACGAGCAGTACTTC.

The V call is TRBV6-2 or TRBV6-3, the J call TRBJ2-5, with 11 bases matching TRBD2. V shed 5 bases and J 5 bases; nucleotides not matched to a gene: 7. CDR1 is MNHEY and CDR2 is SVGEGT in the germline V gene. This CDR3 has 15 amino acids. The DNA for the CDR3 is TGTGCCAGCAGTACACCTAGCGGGGGGTCGGAGACCCAGTACTTC. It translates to CASSTPSGGSETQYF.

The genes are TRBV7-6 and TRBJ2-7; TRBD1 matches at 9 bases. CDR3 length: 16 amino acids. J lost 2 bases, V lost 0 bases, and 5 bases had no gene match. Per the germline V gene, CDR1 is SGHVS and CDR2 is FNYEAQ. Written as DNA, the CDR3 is TGTGCCAGCAGCTTAGCGACAGGGGGGGCTACCTACGAGCAGTACTTC. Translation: CASSLATGGATYEQYF.

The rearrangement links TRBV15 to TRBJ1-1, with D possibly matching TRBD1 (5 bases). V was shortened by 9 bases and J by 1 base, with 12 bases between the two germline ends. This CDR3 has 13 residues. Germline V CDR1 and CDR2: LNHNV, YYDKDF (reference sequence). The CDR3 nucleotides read TGTGCCACGCTGGGGGGAGAGAACACTGAAGCTTTCTTT. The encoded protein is CATLGGENTEAFF.

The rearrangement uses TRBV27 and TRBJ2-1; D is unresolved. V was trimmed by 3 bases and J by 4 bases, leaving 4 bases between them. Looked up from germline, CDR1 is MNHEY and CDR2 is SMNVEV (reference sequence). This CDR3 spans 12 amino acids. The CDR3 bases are TGTGCCAGCAGTTTCAGTTACAATGAGCAGTTCTTC. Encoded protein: CASSFSYNEQFF.

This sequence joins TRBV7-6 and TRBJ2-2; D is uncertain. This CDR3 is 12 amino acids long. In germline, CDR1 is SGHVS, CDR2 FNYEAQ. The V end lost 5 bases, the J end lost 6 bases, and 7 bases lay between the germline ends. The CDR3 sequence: CASSPRSGELFF. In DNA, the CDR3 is TGTGCCAGCAGCCCTCGTTCCGGGGAGCTGTTTTTT.

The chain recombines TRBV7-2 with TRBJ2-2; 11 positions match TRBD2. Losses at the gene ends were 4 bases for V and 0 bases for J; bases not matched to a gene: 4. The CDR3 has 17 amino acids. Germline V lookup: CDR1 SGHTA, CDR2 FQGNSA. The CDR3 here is CASSSTSGGSNTGELFF. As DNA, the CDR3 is TGTGCCAGCAGCTCCACTAGCGGGGGATCGAACACCGGGGAGCTGTTTTTT.

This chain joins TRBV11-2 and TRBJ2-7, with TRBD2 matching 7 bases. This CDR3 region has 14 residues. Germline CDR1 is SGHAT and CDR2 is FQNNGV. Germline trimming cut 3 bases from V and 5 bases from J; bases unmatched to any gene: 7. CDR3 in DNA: TGTGCCAGCAGCTTTCCCGGACTAGTTAACGAGCAGTACTTC. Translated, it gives CASSFPGLVNEQYF. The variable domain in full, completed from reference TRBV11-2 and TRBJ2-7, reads EAGVAQSPRYKIIEKRQSVAFWCNPISGHATLYWYQQILGQGPKLLIQFQNNGVVDDSQLPKDRFSAERLKGVDSTLKIQPAKLEDSAVYLCASSFPGLVNEQYFGPGTRLTVT.

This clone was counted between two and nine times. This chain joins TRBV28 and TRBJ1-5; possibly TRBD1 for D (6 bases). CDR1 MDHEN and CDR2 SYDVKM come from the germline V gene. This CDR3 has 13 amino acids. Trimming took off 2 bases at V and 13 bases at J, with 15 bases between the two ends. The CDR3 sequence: CASSLGARTAQHF. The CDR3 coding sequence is TGTGCCAGCAGTTTAGGAGCCAGGACAGCGCAGCATTTT.

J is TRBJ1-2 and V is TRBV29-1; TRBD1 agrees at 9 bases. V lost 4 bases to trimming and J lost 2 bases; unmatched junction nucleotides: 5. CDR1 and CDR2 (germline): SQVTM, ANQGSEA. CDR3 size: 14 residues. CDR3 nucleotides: TGCAGCGTTGCGGTGGGACAGGGAAACTATGGCTACACCTTC. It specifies CSVAVGQGNYGYTF.

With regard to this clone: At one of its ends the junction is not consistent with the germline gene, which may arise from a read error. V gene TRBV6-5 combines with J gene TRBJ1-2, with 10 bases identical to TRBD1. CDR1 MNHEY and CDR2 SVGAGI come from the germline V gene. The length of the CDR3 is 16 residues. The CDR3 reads CASSYGTGDINDGYTF. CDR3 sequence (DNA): TGTGCCAGCAGTTACGGGACAGGGGACATTAACGATGGCTACACCTTC.

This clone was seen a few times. The CDR3 spells CASSFTEGNTEAFF. As DNA, the CDR3 is TGTGCCAGCAGCTTTACGGAGGGGAACACTGAAGCTTTCTTT. The genes are TRBV11-2 and TRBJ1-1, with D unclear. This CDR3 is built from 14 residues. The V and J ends lost 3 bases and 1 base respectively, with 9 bases between them. CDR1 is SGHAT and CDR2 is FQNNGV in the germline V gene.